The 27 T cell receptor beta chains listed next were all sequenced from one sample in a study of technical replicates of blood from a handful of donors. Clones were sequenced by immunoSEQ multiplex PCR, and TCRdb holds only the in-frame ones, with some missing. Among fewer than 90,000 clones listed, around nine tenths were seen once. What was sequenced was T cells isolated from PBMCs. The receptors originated from a human donor in good health.

This chain connects TRBV5-1 to TRBJ2-7; no definite D call. The CDR3 has 15 residues. With 0 bases removed from V and 2 bases from J, the gap between germline ends came to 12 bases. Germline V gene data show CDR1 as SGHRS and CDR2 as YFSETQ. CDR3 sequence reads: CASSLADDFTYEQYF. CDR3 sequence (DNA): TGCGCCAGCAGCTTGGCCGACGACTTTACCTACGAGCAGTACTTC. The variable domain in full, with the rest retrieved from reference TRBV5-1 and TRBJ2-7, is KAGVTQTPRYLIKTRGQQVTLSCSPISGHRSVSWYQQTPGQGLQFLFEYFSETQRNKGNFPGRFSGRQFSNSRSEMNVSTLELGDSALYLCASSLADDFTYEQYFGPGTRLTVT.

V usage is TRBV30 and J usage is TRBJ1-1; no firm D call. V lost 2 bases, J lost 2 bases, and 6 bases lay in between. The V gene's germline CDR1 is GTSNPN and CDR2 SVGIG (reference sequence). The CDR3 is 12 residues long. The CDR3 loop is CAWSHYNTEAFF. The CDR3 DNA is TGTGCCTGGAGTCACTATAACACTGAAGCTTTCTTT.

V is TRBV9 and J is TRBJ1-1, with D uncertain. The CDR3 has 14 residues. Germline V gene sequence: CDR1 SGDLS, CDR2 YYNGEE. V was cut by 0 bases and J by 0 bases, with 6 bases left in between. CDR3 amino acids: CASSVVELNTEAFF. The DNA for the CDR3 is TGTGCCAGCAGCGTAGTCGAGTTGAACACTGAAGCTTTCTTT.

The rearrangement uses TRBV4-2 and TRBJ2-3; TRBD2 matches 13 bases. Germline V gene data show CDR1 as LGHNA and CDR2 as YNFKEQ. This CDR3 has 17 residues. Trimming took 1 base from V and 2 from J; bases not matched to a gene: 3. The CDR3 bases are TGTGCCAGCAGCCAAGGGACTAGCGGGAGAAACACAGATACGCAGTATTTT. Translated: CASSQGTSGRNTDTQYF.

The V call is TRBV6-5, the J call TRBJ2-5; D possibly corresponds to TRBD1 (6 bases). Deletions cut 7 bases from V and 4 bases from J, with 19 bases between. Germline V lookup: CDR1 MNHEY, CDR2 SVGAGI. The CDR3 has 15 residues. CDR3 loop: CASTPEGLRGETQYF. Here the CDR3 DNA reads TGTGCCAGCACCCCGGAAGGTCTCAGGGGAGAGACCCAGTACTTC.

This clone was counted only a few times. Other nucleotide sequences from this sample produce the same CDR3. This chain links TRBV13 with TRBJ1-1, with D unresolved. Germline-derived CDR1 and CDR2 are PRHDT and FYEKMQ (reference sequence). CDR3 size: 13 residues. V was trimmed by 0 bases and J by 5 bases, leaving 7 bases between them. The CDR3 nucleotides read TGTGCCAGCAGCTTAGGCGGGAGGACTGAAGCTTTCTTT. Protein: CASSLGGRTEAFF.

The chain uses TRBV29-1 and TRBJ1-2; D uncertain. Trimming pared 3 bases from V and 3 bases from J, leaving 14 bases between. The CDR3 covers 14 residues. Germline V gene lookup returns CDR1 SQVTM and CDR2 ANQGSEA. The CDR3 coding sequence is TGCAGCGTTGAGGGTTCCTGGGGAGACTATGGCTACACCTTC. It codes for CSVEGSWGDYGYTF.

The chain has TRBV11-1 and TRBJ2-3, with D possibly TRBD2 on 6 matching bases. V lost 1 base and J lost 1, with 9 bases in between. Germline V CDR1 and CDR2: SGHAT, FQDESV (reference sequence). There are 15 residues in the CDR3. The chain's CDR3 is CASSLGGGGTDTQYF. The DNA of the CDR3 is TGTGCCAGCAGCTTAGGTGGAGGGGGCACAGATACGCAGTATTTT.

The chain joins TRBV18 to TRBJ1-3, with unresolved D. CDR3 size: 17 residues. Trimming pared 5 bases from V and 1 base from J, leaving 18 bases between. Germline loops: CDR1 KGHSH, CDR2 LQKENI. The DNA of the CDR3 is TGTGCCAGCTCATATCCGGGATCCAGCCAGTCTGGAAACACCATATATTTT. Translated: CASSYPGSSQSGNTIYF.

V gene TRBV9 combines with J gene TRBJ2-3; 11 bases match TRBD1. CDR3 length equals 15 residues. With 4 bases clipped from V and 6 bases from J, the junction kept 7 bases outside the gene matches. Per germline, CDR1 SGDLS and CDR2 YYNGEE. Here the CDR3 reads CASSSRTGGVDTQYF. CDR3 DNA: TGTGCCAGCAGCTCTCGGACAGGGGGCGTCGATACGCAGTATTTT. Full variable domain (missing parts from reference TRBV9 and TRBJ2-3): DSGVTQTPKHLITATGQRVTLRCSPRSGDLSVYWYQQSLDQGLQFLIQYYNGEERAKGNILERFSAQQFPDLHSELNLSSLELGDSALYFCASSSRTGGVDTQYFGPGTRLTVL.

This clone came up once. This chain joins TRBV27 and TRBJ2-1, with D perhaps TRBD1 (6 bases). The CDR3 is made up of 16 amino acids. Deletions cut 5 bases from V and 7 bases from J, with 21 bases between. Germline assignment: CDR1 MNHEY and CDR2 SMNVEV (reference sequence). CDR3 residues: CASSPRDIRQDNEQFF. CDR3 DNA sequence: TGTGCCAGCAGTCCACGGGACATTCGGCAGGATAATGAGCAGTTCTTC.

The rearrangement uses TRBV27 and TRBJ2-1, with 9 bases identical to TRBD2. After removal of 3 bases from V and 2 bases from J, the junction contained 5 bases not matched to a gene. Looked up from germline, CDR1 is MNHEY and CDR2 is SMNVEV (reference sequence). The CDR3 totals 16 residues. The CDR3 region is CASSFLASGTYNEQFF. CDR3 DNA sequence: TGTGCCAGCAGTTTCCTCGCTAGCGGGACCTACAATGAGCAGTTCTTC.

V gene TRBV28 combines with J gene TRBJ1-1; D unresolved. Germline V gene data show CDR1 as MDHEN and CDR2 as SYDVKM. V was cut by 3 bases and J by 3 bases, with 5 bases left in between. The CDR3 consists of 12 residues. The CDR3 DNA follows: TGTGCCAGCAGTTTTGGGCACACTGAAGCTTTCTTT. Protein sequence: CASSFGHTEAFF.

The chain joins TRBV29-1 to TRBJ2-7, with D hard to call. Germline V gives CDR1 SQVTM, CDR2 ANQGSEA. V lost 0 bases and J 7 bases, leaving 7 bases between the germline ends. The CDR3 totals 11 residues. CDR3 nucleotides: TGCAGCGTTGAAGATTCGAGGGAGCAGTACTTC. Translating it yields CSVEDSREQYF.

J is TRBJ2-1 and V is TRBV28; TRBD1 might be the D (6 bases). The CDR3 sequence is 15 residues long. The germline gives CDR1 MDHEN, CDR2 SYDVKM. The V gene lost 5 bases and the J gene lost 0 bases, with 11 bases spanning the gap. For the CDR3, the DNA is TGTGCCAGCAGTGTTCGGACAGACTCCTACAATGAGCAGTTCTTC. Its translation is CASSVRTDSYNEQFF.

The V gene is TRBV15, the J gene TRBJ2-5, with 8 bases identical to TRBD2. The V gene end was trimmed by 1 base and the J gene end by 7 bases; junction bases not matched to a gene: 5. This CDR3 spans 14 amino acids. The germline CDR1 and CDR2 sequences are LNHNV and YYDKDF (reference sequence). The CDR3 DNA is TGTGCCACCAGCAGAGTGGCGGGAGGCGTGACCCAGTACTTC. Amino acids: CATSRVAGGVTQYF. The variable domain in full, with the rest retrieved from reference TRBV15 and TRBJ2-5, is DAMVIQNPRYQVTQFGKPVTLSCSQTLNHNVMYWYQQKSSQAPKLLFHYYDKDFNNEADTPDNFQSRRPNTSFCFLDIRSPGLGDTAMYLCATSRVAGGVTQYFGPGTRLLVL.

The CDR3, as DNA: TGTGCCAGCAGCTTAACTGCTGAGCGGGAGATCACAGATACGCAGTATTTT. This encodes CASSLTAEREITDTQYF. The V gene is TRBV7-3, the J gene TRBJ2-3, with 8 bases matching TRBD2. With 0 bases clipped from V and 2 bases from J, the junction kept 7 bases outside the gene matches. There are 17 residues in the CDR3. The V gene's germline CDR1 is SGHTA and CDR2 FQGTGA. Variable domain in full (rest from reference TRBV7-3 and TRBJ2-3): GAGVSQTPSNKVTEKGKYVELRCDPISGHTALYWYRQSLGQGPEFLIYFQGTGAADDSGLPNDRFFAVRPEGSVSTLKIQRTERGDSAVYLCASSLTAEREITDTQYFGPGTRLTVL.

The V call is TRBV6-5, the J call TRBJ2-1, with 7 bases matching TRBD2. The CDR3 is 14 amino acids. J was trimmed by 5 bases and V by 0 bases; bases with no gene match: 1. CDR1 is MNHEY, CDR2 SVGAGI, per germline. The CDR3 coding sequence is TGTGCCAGCAGTTACTCCGGGAGGCACAATGAGCAGTTCTTC. Protein sequence: CASSYSGRHNEQFF.

The V gene is TRBV19, the J gene TRBJ2-7, with D tentatively TRBD1 (5 bases). The CDR3 extends over 11 amino acids. Germline assignment: CDR1 LNHDA and CDR2 SQIVND (reference sequence). V shed 6 bases and J shed 3 bases, with 6 bases lying between them. In nucleotides, the CDR3 is TGTGCCAGTAGGCAGGGCTACGAGCAGTACTTC. Amino acids: CASRQGYEQYF.

This chain connects TRBV4-1 to TRBJ2-7; 8 bases match TRBD2. Germline values: CDR1 MGHRA, CDR2 YSYEKL. V lost 0 bases, J lost 0 bases, and 4 bases stayed unmatched. This CDR3 has 16 residues. This chain's CDR3 is CASSQDVAGPSYEQYF. The CDR3 DNA reads TGCGCCAGCAGCCAAGATGTAGCGGGACCCTCCTACGAGCAGTACTTC.

The J gene is TRBJ1-5, the V gene TRBV2, with a weak D call TRBD1 (6 bases). The CDR3 runs to 14 residues. CDR1 is SNHLY and CDR2 is FYNNEI in the germline V gene. With 3 bases removed from V and 5 bases from J, the gap between germline ends came to 11 bases. In DNA, the CDR3 is TGTGCCAGCAGTGAGCAGGGGCTGGATCAGCCCCAGCATTTT. Encoded protein: CASSEQGLDQPQHF.

This rearrangement joins TRBV29-1 to TRBJ2-7; D may be TRBD2 (5 bases). This CDR3 has 15 residues. V was trimmed by 0 bases and J by 4 bases, leaving 16 bases between them. The germline CDR1 and CDR2 sequences are SQVTM and ANQGSEA. CDR3 in amino acids: CSVEDATGERYEQYF. The CDR3 bases are TGCAGCGTTGAAGATGCAACCGGGGAGAGGTACGAGCAGTACTTC.

The V and J genes are TRBV5-1 and TRBJ2-1, with D unclear. CDR1 is SGHRS, CDR2 YFSETQ, per germline. The CDR3 sequence is 14 residues long. With 2 bases removed from V and 9 bases from J, the gap between germline ends came to 15 bases. The CDR3 spells CASSFYDPQAEQFF. The DNA for the CDR3 is TGCGCCAGCAGCTTTTACGATCCGCAGGCTGAGCAGTTCTTC.

The chain has TRBV30 and TRBJ1-6; 7 nucleotides line up with TRBD1. Trimming removed 3 bases from V and 7 bases from J; junction bases left unmatched: 6. Germline-derived CDR1 and CDR2 are GTSNPN and SVGIG (reference sequence). This CDR3 has 14 amino acids. CDR3: CAWRGGQKNSPLHF. The CDR3 region has the DNA TGTGCCTGGAGGGGGGGACAGAAGAATTCACCCCTCCACTTT.

The rearrangement uses TRBV11-2 and TRBJ2-2; 10 nucleotides line up with TRBD1. This CDR3 is 15 amino acids long. Germline CDR1 and CDR2: SGHAT and FQNNGV. The ends lost 11 bases at V and 6 bases at J; junction bases unmatched: 12. The chain's CDR3 is CAGRHMGQGPGELFF. The CDR3 nucleotides are TGTGCCGGCCGACATATGGGACAGGGGCCCGGGGAGCTGTTTTTT.

The rearrangement joins TRBV19 to TRBJ2-7, with unresolved D. The germline V and J ends were trimmed by 5 bases and 4 bases, with 15 bases remaining between them. Germline values: CDR1 LNHDA, CDR2 SQIVND (reference sequence). The CDR3 runs 14 residues. CDR3 in amino acids: CASSELLNRYEQYF. The DNA for the CDR3 is TGTGCCAGTAGTGAGCTTTTAAACCGTTACGAGCAGTACTTC.

This clone is a singleton in its sample. V gene TRBV7-2 combines with J gene TRBJ2-7; 10 bases fit TRBD1. V shed 5 bases and J 2 bases; nucleotides not matched to a gene: 3. The CDR3 has 14 amino acids. Germline V gene sequence: CDR1 SGHTA, CDR2 FQGNSA. CDR3 nucleotide sequence: TGTGCCAGCAGCCGGGACAGGGGAACCTACGAGCAGTACTTC. Protein: CASSRDRGTYEQYF.